This T cell receptor beta chain stems from a study of cytomegalovirus exposure and HLA in healthy donors. Study-wide background: The same platform as the 650 to 700 first-cohort repertoires was used for the 120 validation repertoires, a later analysis reported.

The V end was cut by 7 bases, the J end by 0 bases, with 12 bases between. The CDR3 length is 14 residues. Per germline, CDR1 SGHNT and CDR2 YYREEE (reference sequence). Using immunoSEQ multiplex PCR, the repertoire was profiled, and TCRdb retains in-frame clones only, with some absent. This sample has roughly 140,000 clones, with approximately 90% found just once. A word on this clone: The antigen remains undetermined.

Notes on the study in general: TCR sequences were mostly rare, though some public TCRs occurred in many donors.

The TCR sequence derives from a man aged 18 to 29 in good health and CMV-seronegative. Sequencing used PBMCs. V usage is TRBV5-4 and J usage is TRBJ2-3; D is perhaps TRBD2 (5 bases). The CDR3 here is CASRGPGSTDTQYF. The CDR3 DNA sequence: TGTGCCAGCCGGGGTCCGGGAAGCACAGATACGCAGTATTTT.